Listed below are T cell receptor beta chains from one sample, sequenced in a study of untreated major depressive disorder. Clones were read by immunoSEQ multiplex PCR, and TCRdb kept only the in-frame ones, dropping some. Among under 25,000 clones, 92% were seen once, and the ten largest hold 0.55% to 0.75%. The source material was CD4+ T cells from PBMCs. Receptors originate from a woman in her forties with major depressive disorder. Both conserved end residues are part of each CDR3. D genes are given only for firm matches.

TRBV30	TRBJ1-5	TRBD1	TGTGCCTGGAGTGTACTAGGGACAGGGGGAGGTCAGCCCCAGCATTTT	CAWSVLGTGGGQPQHF
TRBV6-5	TRBJ1-6	NA	TGTGCCAGCAATATCGACTCACGGGTGAATTCACCCCTCCACTTT	CASNIDSRVNSPLHF
TRBV2	TRBJ2-1	NA	TGTGCCAGCAACATTCGAGGGGAGCAGTTCTTC	CASNIRGEQFF
TRBV29-1	TRBJ2-7	NA	TGCAGCGTTGAATCCTTCTACGAGCAGTACTTC	CSVESFYEQYF
TRBV10-1	TRBJ1-2	NA	TGCGCCAGCAGTGAGGGCAGCCTTAACTATGGCTACACCTTC	CASSEGSLNYGYTF
TRBV5-1	TRBJ2-7	TRBD1	TGCGCCAGCAGCCTAGGACAGGGGCCCTACGAGCAGTACTTC	CASSLGQGPYEQYF
TRBV27	TRBJ1-1	TRBD1	TGTGCCAGCAGTTCAACCCGGAGACAGGGGTTACGTAACATGAACACTGAAGCTTTCTTT	CASSSTRRQGLRNMNTEAFF
TRBV11-3	TRBJ1-1	TRBD1	TGTGCCATCAGGGGGGTGGGGAACACTGAAGCTTTCTTT	CAIRGVGNTEAFF
TRBV6-5	TRBJ1-5	TRBD1	TGTGCCAGCAAAGGACAGGGGAGTCAGCCCCAGCATTTT	CASKGQGSQPQHF
TRBV6-1	TRBJ2-5	TRBD1	TGTGCCACACAGGGGTTATCCCAAGAGACCCAGTACTTC	CATQGLSQETQYF
TRBV5-6	TRBJ2-6	NA	TGTGCCAGCAGCTTGGGTATAATCGGGCCTGGGGCCAACGTCCTGACTTTC	CASSLGIIGPGANVLTF
TRBV7-3	TRBJ1-1	TRBD1	TGTGCCAGCAGCTTGTACCCGGGACAGGGGTCTGAAGCTTTCTTT	CASSLYPGQGSEAFF
TRBV4-2	TRBJ1-3	NA	TGTGCCAGCAAGACCGGACTCGGGGCCTCTGGAAACACCATATATTTT	CASKTGLGASGNTIYF
TRBV21-1	TRBJ1-5	NA	TGTGCCAGCAGCAAAGAGTACAGGGTTCAGCCCCAGCATTTT	CASSKEYRVQPQHF
TRBV5-1	TRBJ2-3	TRBD1	TGCGCCAGCAGCTACTCCGCAAGCTCCGGGACAGGGGGCACTGATACGCAGTATTTT	CASSYSASSGTGGTDTQYF
TRBV28	TRBJ1-1	NA	TGTGCCAGCACACTCTATAGACAGGACACTGAAGCTTTCTTT	CASTLYRQDTEAFF
TRBV11-2	TRBJ1-2	TRBD1	TGTGCCAGCAGCGTCGACAGGGGGCAAGGCTACACCTTC	CASSVDRGQGYTF
TRBV4-2	TRBJ2-2	NA	TGTGCCAGCAGCCAAGTCGGATTAACTAGACCCGGGGAGCTGTTTTTT	CASSQVGLTRPGELFF
TRBV30	TRBJ1-2	NA	TGTGCCTGGACCGGGTGGCACTCTGGCTACACCTTC	CAWTGWHSGYTF
TRBV12-5	TRBJ1-4	TRBD1	TGTGCTAGTGGTTCCCCTATTCTCAGGACAGGGATCGCGAAGGATGAAAAACTGTTTTTT	CASGSPILRTGIAKDEKLFF
TRBV4-2	TRBJ2-1	NA	TGTGCCAGCAGCCCGACCCCTTACAATGAGCAGTTCTTC	CASSPTPYNEQFF
TRBV7-9	TRBJ2-5	TRBD2	TGTGCCAGCAGCTTAGTCGGGGGGTCGCAAGAGACCCAGTACTTC	CASSLVGGSQETQYF
TRBV10-3	TRBJ1-1	NA	TGTGCCATCAGTGTTAGGGGGTTGGGAAACACTGAAGCTTTCTTT	CAISVRGLGNTEAFF
TRBV30	TRBJ1-5	NA	TGTGCCTGGAGTGTAGATGAAAAACAGCCCCAGCATTTT	CAWSVDEKQPQHF
TRBV13	TRBJ2-3	TRBD2	TGTGCCAGCAGCTCGGGACTAGCGGGAGCAACAGATACGCAGTATTTT	CASSSGLAGATDTQYF
TRBV7-2	TRBJ1-2	NA	TGTGCCAGCAGCTTAGATTTAAGACGGCCAGCCGATGGCTACACCTTC	CASSLDLRRPADGYTF